This is a list of T cell receptor beta chains from one sample in a study of cytomegalovirus exposure and HLA in healthy donors. Sequencing used immunoSEQ multiplex PCR; TCRdb keeps in-frame clones, though not all of them. The table has some 150,000 clones, 82% seen once. The sequencing sample was made of PBMCs. The receptor source for this set is a man aged 45 to 65 in good health and CMV-seropositive. Each CDR3 is given without its conserved first and last residue.

J	length	V	CDR3
TRBJ1-5	14	TRBV7-2	ASSPHRAGENQPQH
TRBJ2-1	11	TRBV12-5	ASGLTSGVEQF
TRBJ2-1	11	TRBV7-3	ASSSPSVNEQF
TRBJ2-1	15	TRBV5-1	AGSLEPTGGLYNEQF
TRBJ2-1	13	TRBV19	ASSIGGTTYNEQF
TRBJ1-4	13	TRBV5-6	ASSHRQGTNEKLF
TRBJ2-2	16	TRBV11-1	ASRKGTSRAANTGELF
TRBJ1-5	12	TRBV19	ASTRDSRNQPQH
TRBJ2-3	15	TRBV25-1	ASSEWGLAGGGDTQY
TRBJ2-1	11	TRBV9	ASSVDSGTSAF
TRBJ2-7	11	TRBV7-9	ASSRDINYEQY
TRBJ1-2	11	TRBV14	ASSQQGDSGYT
TRBJ1-2	12	TRBV5-1	ASSAGTADYGYT
TRBJ2-5	12	TRBV9	ASSVGGTGETQY
TRBJ1-5	11	TRBV7-2	ASSLDKGQPQH
TRBJ1-6	12	TRBV11-2	ASSFGTGNSPLH
TRBJ2-7	12	TRBV7-2	ASTLTGMTYEQY
TRBJ1-1	12	TRBV19	ASSIERERTEAF
TRBJ2-1	13	TRBV5-1	ASSLERGEYNEQF
TRBJ1-1	12	TRBV7-2	ASSSRGLNTEAF
TRBJ2-7	10	TRBV29-1	SVSKGLSEQY
TRBJ1-2	10	TRBV5-1	ASQQGENGYT
TRBJ2-1	13	TRBV6-5	ASGPGLAAYNEQF
TRBJ2-3	13	TRBV5-1	ASSLAGFSTDTQY
TRBJ2-3	16	TRBV6-1	ASSALGTSLVGTDTQY
TRBJ2-1	12	TRBV4-2	ASSHSGGQNEQF
TRBJ2-2	12	TRBV5-5	AAGDRPNTGELF
TRBJ1-5	12	TRBV6-5	ASAAGYYNQPQH
TRBJ2-1	12	TRBV5-1	ASSPGLAYNEQF
TRBJ2-3	14	TRBV9	ASSVGLAGVTDTQY
TRBJ2-3	16	TRBV18	ASSPPSSPSGSTDTQY
TRBJ2-4	12	TRBV11-2	ASSLWSGEGIQY
TRBJ2-1	13	TRBV7-3	ASSSIATPYNEQF
TRBJ2-1	14	TRBV13	ASSPKAGGQINEQF
TRBJ1-1	12	TRBV5-1	ASSPFAREGEAF
TRBJ1-4	13	TRBV28	ASSFSRGSGEKLF
TRBJ2-7	8	TRBV20-1	SQTRVEQY
TRBJ2-7	12	TRBV6-5	ASSYSEPRVEQY
TRBJ1-1	12	TRBV5-1	ASSSGHPNTEAF
TRBJ2-5	12	TRBV28	ASSPSVRGETQY
TRBJ2-2	9	TRBV28	ASRRAGELF
TRBJ1-4	14	TRBV28	ASRIYTGGTNEKLF
TRBJ1-2	11	TRBV19	ASRYQGAEGYT
TRBJ2-5	11	TRBV6-5	ASSYGEGNTQY
TRBJ2-1	13	TRBV5-1	ASSLSGMGYNEQF
TRBJ1-1	13	TRBV19	ASSGSGGEYTEAF
TRBJ2-5	14	TRBV6-1	ASSARLAGSQETQY
TRBJ2-5	13	TRBV5-8	ASSLAIRAGETQY
TRBJ2-1	13	TRBV5-4	ASSLDRGSYNEQF
TRBJ1-6	12	TRBV13	ASSSGTGNSPLH
TRBJ2-2	11	TRBV5-1	ASSLGADGELF
TRBJ1-2	12	TRBV28	ASSPRTGPYGYT
TRBJ2-1	13	TRBV29-1	SVWGLSGRSNEQF
TRBJ2-1	13	TRBV19	ASSRGQGWINEQF
TRBJ2-7	11	TRBV18	ASSLEQSYEQY
TRBJ2-3	12	TRBV28	ASSKGTGRYTQY
TRBJ2-1	11	TRBV2	ASSSGDYNEQF
TRBJ1-1	13	TRBV27	ASTPERGGLTEAF
TRBJ2-2	15	TRBV29-1	SVEGRSGRKPSGELF